The sequence of this TCR beta chain was determined in a study of T cells in narcolepsy. As for the study in general: Donors had narcolepsy type 1 or type 2, or were healthy controls. Study-level findings and limits: Comparing one patient's CSF and blood CD4+ clonotypes highlighted HCRT- and TRIB2-specific autoreactive clonotypes.

This clone has more than one count but fewer than ten. Its antigen is undetermined. The CDR3 is 21 residues long. Trimming took 2 bases from V and 6 from J; bases not matched to a gene: 23. Germline V gene data show CDR1 as MNHNS and CDR2 as SASEGT. Assay: immunoSEQ multiplex PCR; the TCRdb copy retains only in-frame clones and omits some. The sample records tens of thousands of clones, about 85% being singletons. The chain combines TRBV6-1 with TRBJ2-1; 9 positions match TRBD2. The sequence was collected from a human donor with narcolepsy. The sequencing sample was made of CD45RA- memory CD4+ T cells from PBMCs. CDR3 amino acids: CASSERRGLAGTLHHGNEQFF. The CDR3 DNA reads TGTGCCAGCAGTGAAAGAAGGGGGCTAGCGGGAACTCTACACCACGGCAATGAGCAGTTCTTC.